Listed below are T cell receptor beta chains from one sample, sequenced in a study of human T cells and chemical hapten exposure. TCRdb itself ran the RACE reads through MiXCR, one entry per CDR3 protein. The sample lists tens of thousands of distinct CDR3 sequences, approximately 3.4% seen once, with more than 6.5% in the top ten. The sample was whole blood, taken in connection with sensitization to the hapten diphenylcyclopropenone (DPC). These receptors came from a man between 35 and 55 years old with alopecia areata. Some clones in this sample may be carry-over from other donors' samples. Both conserved end residues are part of each CDR3. Each record gives: clone size, D gene, J gene, V gene, CDR3 protein, CDR3 DNA. The D gene is left open where the match is weak. Clone size is shown for a subset of rows, as once, few, many or a class of expanded clone.

many	.	TRBJ2-5	TRBV9	CASSVRQDGLETQYF	TGTGCCAGCAGCGTACGGCAGGACGGCTTAGAGACCCAGTACTTC
many	.	TRBJ2-7	TRBV14	CASSQIGGGEQYF	TGTGCCAGCAGCCAAATAGGGGGAGGCGAGCAGTACTTC
many	.	TRBJ2-1	TRBV9	CASGQGNSEQFF	TGTGCCAGCGGCCAGGGGAATTCTGAGCAGTTCTTC
many	TRBD1	TRBJ2-7	TRBV4-2	CASSQEHSGQGNYEQYF	TGTGCCAGCAGCCAAGAGCACTCAGGACAGGGGAACTACGAGCAGTACTTC
many	TRBD2	TRBJ2-3	TRBV29-1	CSADGWREADTQYF	TGCAGCGCTGATGGGTGGCGGGAGGCAGATACGCAGTATTTT
many	.	TRBJ2-3	TRBV2	CASSEGTVTDTQYF	TGTGCCAGCAGTGAAGGGACAGTGACAGATACGCAGTATTTT
many	TRBD2	TRBJ2-5	TRBV18	CASSPPGLANPETQYF	TGTGCCAGCTCACCACCCGGACTAGCCAATCCAGAGACCCAGTACTTC
medium-sized	TRBD2	TRBJ2-4	TRBV2	CASRVAGALNIQYF	TGTGCCAGCAGGGTAGCGGGAGCGCTAAACATTCAGTACTTC
many	TRBD2	TRBJ2-7	TRBV3-1	CASSPTSGRAYEQYF	TGTGCCAGCAGCCCGACTAGCGGGAGGGCGTACGAGCAGTACTTC
many	TRBD2	TRBJ2-3	TRBV10-3	CAISGMDGSGRDTQYF	TGTGCCATCAGTGGGATGGATGGTAGCGGGAGGGATACGCAGTATTTT
many	.	TRBJ2-1	TRBV5-1	CASSRAPGARNEQFF	TGCGCCAGCAGCAGAGCACCGGGGGCGAGGAATGAGCAGTTCTTC
.	TRBD2	TRBJ2-2	TRBV28	CASLKRERGTGELFF	TGTGCCAGCCTGAAGCGGGAGAGGGGCACCGGGGAGCTGTTTTTT
few	.	TRBJ2-1	TRBV19	CASSIGRSYNEQFF	TGTGCCAGTAGTATAGGACGGAGCTACAATGAGCAGTTCTTC
.	.	TRBJ1-5	TRBV10-2	CASSNLVSNQPQHF	TGCGCCAGCAGTAACCTAGTTAGCAATCAGCCCCAGCATTTT
many	.	TRBJ2-7	TRBV28	CASSYGQGGFTYEQYF	TGTGCCAGCAGCTATGGTCAGGGGGGGTTTACCTACGAGCAGTACTTC
many	.	TRBJ2-1	TRBV29-1	CSADSNNEQFF	TGCAGCGCTGACAGTAACAATGAGCAGTTCTTC
many	.	TRBJ2-6	TRBV5-1	CASSYRSAGANVLTF	TGCGCCAGCAGCTACAGATCGGCTGGGGCCAACGTCCTGACTTTC
many	.	TRBJ2-1	TRBV6-2/TRBV6-3	CASNFRGYNEQFF	TGTGCCAGCAATTTCCGAGGTTACAATGAGCAGTTCTTC
medium-sized	.	TRBJ2-7	TRBV5-1	CASSPGSGTSGRQYF	TGCGCCAGCAGCCCCGGGAGCGGGACATCCGGGAGGCAGTACTTC
many	TRBD2	TRBJ2-3	TRBV7-2	CASSPPGTRTTDTQYF	TGTGCCAGCAGCCCCCCCGGGACTAGGACCACAGATACGCAGTATTTT
many	TRBD2	TRBJ2-2	TRBV3-1	CASSRAGDTGELFF	TGTGCCAGCAGCCGAGCGGGAGACACCGGGGAGCTGTTTTTT
many	.	TRBJ2-5	TRBV5-1	CASSRDTQETQYF	TGCGCCAGCAGCCGGGACACCCAAGAGACCCAGTACTTC